The T cell receptor (beta chain) under discussion was sequenced for a study of vaccination effects on CD4 cells after COVID-19. Study information: Approximately 1.9 million PBMC per well were cultured with roughly 9 IU/ml IL-2 and roughly 9.9 ug/ml peptides.

Upon completion of roughly ten days in culture, CD4+ T cells were isolated. Every participant took two doses of the BNT162b2 or mRNA-1273 vaccine. The healthy vaccine recipients, who had no prior SARS-CoV-2 infection, showed negative nucleocapsid antibodies. On days 3 and 7, fresh IL-2 medium replaced half the medium. Study-wide results and caveats: Marked contraction was observed in infection-induced and vaccine-induced clones late after vaccination.

Produced via immunoSEQ multiplex PCR; TCRdb's table is partial and in-frame only. The top ten clones hold about 2% of a sample with tens of thousands of clones, 74% of them seen once. This clone came up once. Its antigen is as yet unknown. This receptor was taken from a human donor who received a COVID-19 vaccine. The sample here was CD4+ T cells from PBMCs cultured without peptide, taken after COVID-19 vaccination.

The CDR3 protein is CASSLFSGASSYEQYV. The CDR3 DNA sequence: TGTGCCAGCAGTTTATTCTCAGGGGCGAGCTCCTACGAGCAGTACGTC. V and J are TRBV28 and TRBJ2-7, with D maybe TRBD1 (6 bases). CDR1 and CDR2 (germline): MDHEN, SYDVKM. This CDR3 comprises 16 residues. V lost 1 base and J 0 bases, leaving 13 bases between the germline ends.